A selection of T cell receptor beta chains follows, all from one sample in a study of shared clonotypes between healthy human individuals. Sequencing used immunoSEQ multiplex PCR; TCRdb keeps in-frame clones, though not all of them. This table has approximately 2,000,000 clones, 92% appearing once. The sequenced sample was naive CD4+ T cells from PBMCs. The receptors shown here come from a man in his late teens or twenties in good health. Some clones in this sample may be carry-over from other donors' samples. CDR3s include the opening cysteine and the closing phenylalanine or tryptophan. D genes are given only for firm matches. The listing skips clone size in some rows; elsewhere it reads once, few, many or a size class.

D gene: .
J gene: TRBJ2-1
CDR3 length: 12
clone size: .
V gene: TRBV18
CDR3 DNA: TGTGCCAGCTCACGCCAACAGGGTGAGCAGTTCTTC
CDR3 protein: CASSRQQGEQFF

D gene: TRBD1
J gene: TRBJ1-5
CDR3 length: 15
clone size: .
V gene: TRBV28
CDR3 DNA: TGTGCCAGCCGCTGGGACAGCCATAGCAATCAGCCCCAGCATTTT
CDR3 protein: CASRWDSHSNQPQHF

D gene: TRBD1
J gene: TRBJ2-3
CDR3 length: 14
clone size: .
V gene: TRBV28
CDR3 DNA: TGTGCCACCATGGCAGGGGGTAGCACAGATACGCAGTATTTT
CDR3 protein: CATMAGGSTDTQYF

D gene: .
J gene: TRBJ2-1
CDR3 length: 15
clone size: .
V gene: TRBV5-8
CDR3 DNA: TGTGCCAGCAGCTTGGGATATTACATGTCCGGTGAGCAGTTCTTC
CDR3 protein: CASSLGYYMSGEQFF

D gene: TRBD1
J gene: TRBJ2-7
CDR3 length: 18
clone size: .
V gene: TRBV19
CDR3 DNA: TGTGCCAGTAGTAGTGAAGTATCGGGACAGGGGATAAACTACGAGCAGTACTTC
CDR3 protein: CASSSEVSGQGINYEQYF

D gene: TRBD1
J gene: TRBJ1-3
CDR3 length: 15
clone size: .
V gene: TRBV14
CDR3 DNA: TGTGCCAGCAGCCAAGATGACAGGGCTGGAAACACCATATATTTT
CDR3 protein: CASSQDDRAGNTIYF

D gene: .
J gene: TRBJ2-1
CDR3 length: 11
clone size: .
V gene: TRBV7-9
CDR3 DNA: TGTGCCAGCAGCTTAGTCGATGAGCAGTTCTTC
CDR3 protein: CASSLVDEQFF

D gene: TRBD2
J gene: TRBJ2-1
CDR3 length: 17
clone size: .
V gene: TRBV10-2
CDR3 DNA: TGCGCCAGCAGTGAGTTGGTAGCGGGAGGGCCCTACAATGAGCAGTTCTTC
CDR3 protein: CASSELVAGGPYNEQFF

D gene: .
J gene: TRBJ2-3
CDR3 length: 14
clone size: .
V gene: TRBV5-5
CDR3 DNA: TGTGCCAGCAGCTTGCTGATAGGCCCAGATACGCAGTATTTT
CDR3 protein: CASSLLIGPDTQYF

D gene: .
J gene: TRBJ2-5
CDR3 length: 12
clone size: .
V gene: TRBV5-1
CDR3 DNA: TGCGCCAGCAGCTTACAAGGGAAGACCCAGTACTTC
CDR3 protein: CASSLQGKTQYF

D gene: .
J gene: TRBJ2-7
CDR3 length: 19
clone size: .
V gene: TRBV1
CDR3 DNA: TGCACCAGCAGCCAAGGACCCCCGGGACTAGCGGGAGGAGGGTACGAGCAGTACTTC
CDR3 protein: CTSSQGPPGLAGGGYEQYF

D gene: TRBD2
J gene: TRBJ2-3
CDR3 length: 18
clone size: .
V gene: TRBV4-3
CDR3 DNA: TGCGCCAGCAGCCACGGACTAGCCAGAGGATCGAGCACAGATACGCAGTATTTT
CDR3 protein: CASSHGLARGSSTDTQYF

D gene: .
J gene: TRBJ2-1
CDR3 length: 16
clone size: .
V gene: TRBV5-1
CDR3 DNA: TGCGCCAGCAGCTCACCCTCAGGGGCGACAGACAATGAGCAGTTCTTC
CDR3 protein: CASSSPSGATDNEQFF

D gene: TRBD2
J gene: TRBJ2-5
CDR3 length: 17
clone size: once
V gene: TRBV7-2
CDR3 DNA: TGTGCCAGCAGCCGAAGGACTAGCGGGGGAGTACAAGAGACCCAGTACTTC
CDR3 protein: CASSRRTSGGVQETQYF

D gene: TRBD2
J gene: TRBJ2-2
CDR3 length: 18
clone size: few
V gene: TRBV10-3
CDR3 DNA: TGTGCCATCAGTGTGGGGCTAGCGGGAGGATCTAACACCGGGGAGCTGTTTTTT
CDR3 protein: CAISVGLAGGSNTGELFF